The clone carrying this TCR beta chain was found once. Its antigen is still unknown. The data were taken from a study of cytomegalovirus exposure and HLA in healthy donors. General study results and limits: The authors listed around 150 TCR beta chains as cytomegalovirus-associated.

Germline V lookup: CDR1 LNHDA, CDR2 SQIVND (reference sequence). V was shortened by 1 base and J by 0 bases, with 19 bases between the two germline ends. CDR3 length: 18 amino acids. Assay: immunoSEQ multiplex PCR; the TCRdb copy retains only in-frame clones and omits some. The profile shows under 150,000 clones, over 75% of them singletons. This TCR was recovered from a woman between 18 and 29 years old in good health and CMV-seropositive. The chain links TRBV19 to TRBJ2-7, with D possibly matching TRBD1 (6 bases). The sequencing input was PBMCs. CDR3 bases: TGTGCCAGTAGTATAGTCGGGACACCTAGAGCGCTCTCCTACGAGCAGTACTTC. This translates into CASSIVGTPRALSYEQYF.